This T cell receptor (beta chain) was captured in a study of Ad26.COV2.S vaccination and SARS-CoV-2 variants. Study details: Each vaccinee took Ad26.COV2.S intramuscularly, once or twice 56 days apart.

Points from the study as a whole: Marked by substantial breadth, spike-specific CD8+ and CD4+ T cell responses were reportedly seen after vaccination. Using TCR breadth and depth analyses may have led to underestimated total T cell responses.

The table lists this clone with a few counts. Its matching antigen is unknown. This specimen includes other DNA sequences encoding the same CDR3. Germline V CDR1 and CDR2: SGHAT, FQNNGV. Trimming left V 5 bases short and J 3 bases short, with 17 bases between. The CDR3 totals 16 residues. The treatment denotes: roughly 19 received Ad26.COV2.S at low or high dose, single or two shots; 5 received placebo; per-sample allocation not given. Specimen acquisition occurred on day 63 following the initial vaccine or placebo injection. The method was immunoSEQ multiplex PCR; TCRdb's version includes in-frame clones alone and lacks a portion of them. The sample has 300,000 to 350,000 clones; 85% to 90% are singletons.

The TCR comes from a person between 18 and 60 years old who received the Ad26.COV2.S COVID-19 vaccine or a placebo. This material consisted of peripheral blood, taken in a trial of Ad26.COV2.S vaccine versus placebo. V and J are TRBV11-2 and TRBJ2-1; D is perhaps TRBD1 (8 bases). The CDR3 DNA follows: TGTGCCAGCAGCCTCGGGGGGACAGGAGGCTACAATGAGCAGTTCTTC. Translation: CASSLGGTGGYNEQFF.